The present T cell receptor (beta chain) was sequenced within a study of a mutant IDH1 vaccine in newly diagnosed glioma. About this clone itself: Its antigen is as yet unknown.

Germline V gives CDR1 SQVTM, CDR2 ANQGSEA. This CDR3 comprises 13 residues. Trimming left V 7 bases short and J 8 bases short, with 20 bases between. The time point here: week 5, during vaccination. Each dose delivered 300 ug of mutant IDH1 20-mer peptide subcutaneously with imiquimod. Clones were sequenced by immunoSEQ multiplex PCR, and TCRdb holds only the in-frame ones, with some missing. The data show about 51,000 clones, with around 78% seen just once and 5.2% held by the top ten. This chain links TRBV29-1 with TRBJ1-2; maybe TRBD1 (5 bases). Source: PBMCs, taken from a glioma patient whose treatment included an IDH1 peptide vaccine. This TCR was recovered from a man aged 50 to 60 with glioma. CDR3: CSGGWGDAGGYTF. As DNA, the CDR3 is TGCAGCGGGGGGTGGGGCGACGCGGGAGGCTACACCTTC.